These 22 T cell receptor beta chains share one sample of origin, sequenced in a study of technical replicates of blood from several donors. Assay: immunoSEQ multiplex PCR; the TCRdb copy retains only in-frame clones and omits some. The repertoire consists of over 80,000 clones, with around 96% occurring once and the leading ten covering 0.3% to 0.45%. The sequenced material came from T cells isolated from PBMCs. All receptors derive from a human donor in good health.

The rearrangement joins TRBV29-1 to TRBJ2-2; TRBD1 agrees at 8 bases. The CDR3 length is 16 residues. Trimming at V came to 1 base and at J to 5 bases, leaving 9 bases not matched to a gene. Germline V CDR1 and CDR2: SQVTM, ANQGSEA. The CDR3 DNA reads TGCAGCGTTGAAGCCGCCGACAGGGGTCTAACCGGGGAGCTGTTTTTT. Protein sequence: CSVEAADRGLTGELFF.

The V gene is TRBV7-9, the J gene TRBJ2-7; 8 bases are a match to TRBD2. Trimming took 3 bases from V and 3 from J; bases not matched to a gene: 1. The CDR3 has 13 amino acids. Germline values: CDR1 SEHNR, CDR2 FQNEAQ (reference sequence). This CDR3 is CASSLSGSYEQYF. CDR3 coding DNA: TGTGCCAGCAGCTTGAGCGGGAGCTACGAGCAGTACTTC.

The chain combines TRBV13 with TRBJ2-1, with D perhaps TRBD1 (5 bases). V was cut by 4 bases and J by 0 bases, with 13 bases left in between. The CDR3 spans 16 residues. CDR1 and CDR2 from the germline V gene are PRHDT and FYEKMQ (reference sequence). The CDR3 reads CASSYYTGPSYNEQFF. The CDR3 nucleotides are TGTGCCAGCAGCTATTACACAGGACCCTCCTACAATGAGCAGTTCTTC.

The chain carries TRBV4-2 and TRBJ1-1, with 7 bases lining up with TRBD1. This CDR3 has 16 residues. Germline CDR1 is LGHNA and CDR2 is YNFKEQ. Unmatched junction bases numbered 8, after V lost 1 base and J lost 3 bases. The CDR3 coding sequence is TGTGCCAGCAGCCAAGGGAGGGGGCGCGAGGACACTGAAGCTTTCTTT. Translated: CASSQGRGREDTEAFF.

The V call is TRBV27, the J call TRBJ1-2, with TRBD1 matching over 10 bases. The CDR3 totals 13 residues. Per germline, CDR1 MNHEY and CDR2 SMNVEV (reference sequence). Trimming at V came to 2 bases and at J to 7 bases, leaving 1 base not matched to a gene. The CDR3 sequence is CASSLGQGGGYTF. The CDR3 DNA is TGTGCCAGCAGTTTAGGACAGGGGGGTGGCTACACCTTC.

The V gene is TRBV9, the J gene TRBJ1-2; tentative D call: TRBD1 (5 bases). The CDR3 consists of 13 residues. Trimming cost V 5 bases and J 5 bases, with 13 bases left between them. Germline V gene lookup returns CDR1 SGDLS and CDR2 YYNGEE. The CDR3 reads CASSPTGGYGYTF. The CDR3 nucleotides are TGTGCCAGCAGTCCGACGGGGGGATATGGCTACACCTTC.

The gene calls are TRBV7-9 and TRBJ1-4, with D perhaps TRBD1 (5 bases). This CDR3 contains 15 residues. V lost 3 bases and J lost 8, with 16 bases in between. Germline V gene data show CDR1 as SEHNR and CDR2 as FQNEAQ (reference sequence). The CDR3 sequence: CASSFLRTQVEKLFF. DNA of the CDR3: TGTGCCAGCAGCTTCCTTAGGACACAAGTAGAAAAACTGTTTTTT.

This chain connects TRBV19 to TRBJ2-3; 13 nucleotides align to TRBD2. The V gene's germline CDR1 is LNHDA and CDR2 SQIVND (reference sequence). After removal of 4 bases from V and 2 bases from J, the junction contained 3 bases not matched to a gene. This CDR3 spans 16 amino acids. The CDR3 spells CASSTGTSGVTDTQYF. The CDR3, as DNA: TGTGCCAGTAGTACGGGGACTAGCGGGGTCACAGATACGCAGTATTTT.

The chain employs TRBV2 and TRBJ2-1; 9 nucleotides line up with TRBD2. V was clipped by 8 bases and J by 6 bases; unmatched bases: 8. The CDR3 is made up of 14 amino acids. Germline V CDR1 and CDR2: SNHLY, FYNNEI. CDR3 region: CASSREGPPNEQFF. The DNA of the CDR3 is TGTGCCAGCTCGCGGGAGGGCCCCCCCAATGAGCAGTTCTTC.

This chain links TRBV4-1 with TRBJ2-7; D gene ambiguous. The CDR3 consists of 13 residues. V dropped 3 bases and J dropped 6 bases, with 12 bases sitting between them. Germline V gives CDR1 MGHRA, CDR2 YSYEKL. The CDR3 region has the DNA TGCGCCAGCAGCCAGCGACTGAGAGGCGAGCAGTACTTC. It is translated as CASSQRLRGEQYF.

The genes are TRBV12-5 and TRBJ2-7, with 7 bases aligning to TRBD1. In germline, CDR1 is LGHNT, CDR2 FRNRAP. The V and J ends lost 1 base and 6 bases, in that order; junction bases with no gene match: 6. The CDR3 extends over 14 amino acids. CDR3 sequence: CASGLERQGGEQYF. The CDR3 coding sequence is TGTGCTAGTGGTTTGGAGAGACAGGGCGGCGAGCAGTACTTC.

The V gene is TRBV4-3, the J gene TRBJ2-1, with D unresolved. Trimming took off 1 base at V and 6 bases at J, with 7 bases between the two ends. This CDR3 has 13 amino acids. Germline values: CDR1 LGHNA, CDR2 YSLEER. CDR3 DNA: TGCGCCAGCAGCCAAGGCCATAGCAATGAGCAGTTCTTC. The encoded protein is CASSQGHSNEQFF.

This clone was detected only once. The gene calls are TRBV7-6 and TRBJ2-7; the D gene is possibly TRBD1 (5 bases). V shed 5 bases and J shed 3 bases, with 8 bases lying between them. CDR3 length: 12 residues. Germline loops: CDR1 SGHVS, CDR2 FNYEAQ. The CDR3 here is CASSTQGYEQYF. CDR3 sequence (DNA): TGTGCCAGCAGCACCCAGGGCTACGAGCAGTACTTC.

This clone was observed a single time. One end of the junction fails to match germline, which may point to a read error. Written as DNA, the CDR3 is TGTGCCATCAGTGACCCCGGGGACTTC. It encodes CAISDPGDF. The rearrangement uses TRBV10-3 and TRBJ2-7; a weak D match, TRBD2 (5 bases). There are 9 residues in the CDR3. Germline V gene data show CDR1 as ENHRY and CDR2 as SYGVKD.

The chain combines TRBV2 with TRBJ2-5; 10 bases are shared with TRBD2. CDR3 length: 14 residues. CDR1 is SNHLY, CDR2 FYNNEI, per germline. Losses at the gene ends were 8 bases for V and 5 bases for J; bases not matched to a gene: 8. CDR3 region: CASCKREGPETQYF. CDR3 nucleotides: TGTGCCAGCTGTAAGCGGGAGGGCCCGGAGACCCAGTACTTC.

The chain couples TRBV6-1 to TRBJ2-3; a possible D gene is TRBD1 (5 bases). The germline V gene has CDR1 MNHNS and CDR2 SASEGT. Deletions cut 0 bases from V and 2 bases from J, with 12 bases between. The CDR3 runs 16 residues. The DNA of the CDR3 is TGTGCCAGCAGTGAAGCAGGGGTAGCTGTCACAGATACGCAGTATTTT. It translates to CASSEAGVAVTDTQYF.

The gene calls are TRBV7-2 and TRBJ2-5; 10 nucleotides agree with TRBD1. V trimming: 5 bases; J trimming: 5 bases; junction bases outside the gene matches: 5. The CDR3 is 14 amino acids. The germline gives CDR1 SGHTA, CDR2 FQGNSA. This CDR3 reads CASSRQGQGETQYF. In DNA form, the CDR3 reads TGTGCCAGCAGCAGACAGGGACAGGGGGAGACCCAGTACTTC.

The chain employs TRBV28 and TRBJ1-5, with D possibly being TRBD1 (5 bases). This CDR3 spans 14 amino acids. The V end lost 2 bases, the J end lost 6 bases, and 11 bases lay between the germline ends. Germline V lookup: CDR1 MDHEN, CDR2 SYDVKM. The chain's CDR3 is CASSLGQGTQPQHF. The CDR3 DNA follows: TGTGCCAGCAGTTTAGGGCAGGGCACTCAGCCCCAGCATTTT.

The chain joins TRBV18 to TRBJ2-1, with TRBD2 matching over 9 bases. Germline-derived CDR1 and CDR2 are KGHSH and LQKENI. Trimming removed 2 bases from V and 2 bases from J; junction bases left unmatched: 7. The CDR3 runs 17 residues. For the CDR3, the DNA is TGTGCCAGCTCACCAAGGGCTAGCGGGACTACCTACAATGAGCAGTTCTTC. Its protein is CASSPRASGTTYNEQFF. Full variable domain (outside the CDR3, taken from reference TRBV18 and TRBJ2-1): NAGVMQNPRHLVRRRGQEARLRCSPMKGHSHVYWYRQLPEEGLKFMVYLQKENIIDESGMPKERFSAEFPKEGPSILRIQQVVRGDSAAYFCASSPRASGTTYNEQFFGPGTRLTVL.

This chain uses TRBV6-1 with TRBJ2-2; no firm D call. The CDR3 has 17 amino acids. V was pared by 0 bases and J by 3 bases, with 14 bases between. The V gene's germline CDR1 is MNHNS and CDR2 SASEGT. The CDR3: CASSEAPPLGYTGELFF. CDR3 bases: TGTGCCAGCAGTGAAGCGCCCCCGCTCGGTTACACCGGGGAGCTGTTTTTT.

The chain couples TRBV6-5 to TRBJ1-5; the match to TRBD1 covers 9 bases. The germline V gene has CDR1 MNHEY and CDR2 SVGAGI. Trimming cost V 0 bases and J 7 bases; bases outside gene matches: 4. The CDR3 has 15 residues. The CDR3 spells CASSYSAGTGQPQHF. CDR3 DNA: TGTGCCAGCAGTTACTCCGCCGGGACAGGGCAGCCCCAGCATTTT.

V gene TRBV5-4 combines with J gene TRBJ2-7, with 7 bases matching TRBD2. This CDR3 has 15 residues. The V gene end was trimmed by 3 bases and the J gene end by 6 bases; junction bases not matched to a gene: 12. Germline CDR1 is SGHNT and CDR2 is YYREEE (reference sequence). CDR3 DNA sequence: TGTGCCAGCAGCTGGGGGGGACCTAGCTCAGGCGAGCAGTACTTC. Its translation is CASSWGGPSSGEQYF.